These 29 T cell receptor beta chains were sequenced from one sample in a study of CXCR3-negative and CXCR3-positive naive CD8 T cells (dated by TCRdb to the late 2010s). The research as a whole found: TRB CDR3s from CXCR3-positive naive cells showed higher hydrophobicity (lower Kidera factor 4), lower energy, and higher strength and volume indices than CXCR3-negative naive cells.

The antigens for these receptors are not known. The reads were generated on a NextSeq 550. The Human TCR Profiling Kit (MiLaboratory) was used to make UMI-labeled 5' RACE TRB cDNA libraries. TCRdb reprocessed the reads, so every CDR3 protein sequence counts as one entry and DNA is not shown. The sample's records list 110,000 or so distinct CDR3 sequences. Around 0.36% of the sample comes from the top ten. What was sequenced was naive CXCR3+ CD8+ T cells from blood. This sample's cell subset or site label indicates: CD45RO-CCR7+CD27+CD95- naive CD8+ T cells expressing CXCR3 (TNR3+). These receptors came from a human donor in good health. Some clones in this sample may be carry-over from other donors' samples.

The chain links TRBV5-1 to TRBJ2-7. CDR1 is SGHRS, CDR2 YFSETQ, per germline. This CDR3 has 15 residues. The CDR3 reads CASSLEDATTYEQYF.

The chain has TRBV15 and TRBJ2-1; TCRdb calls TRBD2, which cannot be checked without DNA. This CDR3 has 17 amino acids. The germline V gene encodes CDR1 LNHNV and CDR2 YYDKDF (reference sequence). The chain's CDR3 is CATSRDPGLPSYNEQFF.

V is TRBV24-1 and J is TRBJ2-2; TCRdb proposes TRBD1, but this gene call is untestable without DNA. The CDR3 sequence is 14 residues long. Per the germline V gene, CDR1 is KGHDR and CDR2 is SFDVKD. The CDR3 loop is CATRDRGSVGELFF.

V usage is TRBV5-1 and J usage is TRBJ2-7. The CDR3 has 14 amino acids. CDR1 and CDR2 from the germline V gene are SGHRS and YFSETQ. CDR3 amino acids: CASHPSGPLYEQYF.

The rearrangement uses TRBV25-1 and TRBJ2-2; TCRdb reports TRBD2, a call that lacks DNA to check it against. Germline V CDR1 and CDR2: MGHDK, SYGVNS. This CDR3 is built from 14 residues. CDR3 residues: CASSASGGHGELFF.

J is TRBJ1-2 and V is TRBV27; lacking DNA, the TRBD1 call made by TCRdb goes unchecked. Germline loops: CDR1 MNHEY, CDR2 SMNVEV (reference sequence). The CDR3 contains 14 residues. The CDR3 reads CASSPTTGNYGYTF.

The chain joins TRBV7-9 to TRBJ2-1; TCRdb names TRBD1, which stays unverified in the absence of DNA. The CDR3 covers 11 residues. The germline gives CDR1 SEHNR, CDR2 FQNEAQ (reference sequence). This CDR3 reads CASSPGSEQFF.

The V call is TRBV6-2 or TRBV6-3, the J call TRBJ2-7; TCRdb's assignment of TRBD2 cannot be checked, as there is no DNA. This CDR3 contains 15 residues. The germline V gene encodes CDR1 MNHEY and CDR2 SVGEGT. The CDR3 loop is CASSWGLAGAYEQYF.

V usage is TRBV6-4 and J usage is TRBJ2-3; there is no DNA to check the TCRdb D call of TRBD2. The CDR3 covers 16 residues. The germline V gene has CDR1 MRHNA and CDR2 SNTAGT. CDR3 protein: CASSPTGEGFTDTQYF.

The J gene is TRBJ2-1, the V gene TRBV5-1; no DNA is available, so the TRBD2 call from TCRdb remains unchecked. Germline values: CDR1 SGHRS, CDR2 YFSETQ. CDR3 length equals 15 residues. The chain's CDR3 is CASSWGLAYGNEQFF.

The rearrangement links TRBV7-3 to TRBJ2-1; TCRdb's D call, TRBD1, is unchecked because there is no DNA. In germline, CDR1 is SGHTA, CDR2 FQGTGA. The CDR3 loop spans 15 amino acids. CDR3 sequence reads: CASSPGAGDYNAQFF.

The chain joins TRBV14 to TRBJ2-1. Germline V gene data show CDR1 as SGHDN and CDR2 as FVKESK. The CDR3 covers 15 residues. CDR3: CASSRTVSSYNEQFF.

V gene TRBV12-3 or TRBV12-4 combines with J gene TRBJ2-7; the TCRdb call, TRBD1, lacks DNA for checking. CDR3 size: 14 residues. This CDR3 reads CASSHPGGGYEQYF.

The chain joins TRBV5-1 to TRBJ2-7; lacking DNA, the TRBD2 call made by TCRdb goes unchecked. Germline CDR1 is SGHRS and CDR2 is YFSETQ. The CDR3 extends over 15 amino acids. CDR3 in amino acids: CASSLVGLRPYEQYF.

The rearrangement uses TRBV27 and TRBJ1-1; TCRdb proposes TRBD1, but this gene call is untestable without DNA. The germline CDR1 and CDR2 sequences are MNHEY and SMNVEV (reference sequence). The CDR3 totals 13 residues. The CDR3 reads CASGLSWNTEAFF.

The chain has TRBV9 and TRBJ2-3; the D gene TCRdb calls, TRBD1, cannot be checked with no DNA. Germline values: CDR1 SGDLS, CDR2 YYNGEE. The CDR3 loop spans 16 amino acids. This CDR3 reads CASSVEGPGPTDTQYF.

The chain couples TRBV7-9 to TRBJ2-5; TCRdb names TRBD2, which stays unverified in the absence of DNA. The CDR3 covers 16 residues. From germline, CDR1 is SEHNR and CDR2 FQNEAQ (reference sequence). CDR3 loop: CASSLISGYYQETQYF.

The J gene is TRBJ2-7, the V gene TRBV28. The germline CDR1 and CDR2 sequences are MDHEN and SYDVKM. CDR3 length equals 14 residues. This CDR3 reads CASSLEGEHYEQYF.

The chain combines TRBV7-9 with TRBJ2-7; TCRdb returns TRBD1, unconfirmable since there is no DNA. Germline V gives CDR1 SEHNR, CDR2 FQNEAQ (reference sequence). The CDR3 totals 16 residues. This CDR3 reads CASSLIHKDRDHEQYF.

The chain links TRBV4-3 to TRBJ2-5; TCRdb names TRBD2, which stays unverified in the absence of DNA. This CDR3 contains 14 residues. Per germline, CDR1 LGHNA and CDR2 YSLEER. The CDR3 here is CASSQDRGGETQYF.

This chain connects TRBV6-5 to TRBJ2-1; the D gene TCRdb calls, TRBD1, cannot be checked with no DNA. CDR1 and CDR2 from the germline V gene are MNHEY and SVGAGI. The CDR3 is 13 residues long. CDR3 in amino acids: CASRAGIYNEQFF.

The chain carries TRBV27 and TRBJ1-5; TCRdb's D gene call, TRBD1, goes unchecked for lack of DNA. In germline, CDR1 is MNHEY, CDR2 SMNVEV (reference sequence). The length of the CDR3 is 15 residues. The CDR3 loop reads CASSDRAGGNQPQHF.

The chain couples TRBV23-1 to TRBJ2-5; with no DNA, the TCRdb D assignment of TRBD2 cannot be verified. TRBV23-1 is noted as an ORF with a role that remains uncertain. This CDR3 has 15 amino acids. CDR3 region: CASGYPPSPRETQYF.

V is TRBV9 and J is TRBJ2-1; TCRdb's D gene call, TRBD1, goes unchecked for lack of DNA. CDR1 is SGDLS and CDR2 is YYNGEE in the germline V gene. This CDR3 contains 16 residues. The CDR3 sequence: CASSRPRGEAYNEQFF. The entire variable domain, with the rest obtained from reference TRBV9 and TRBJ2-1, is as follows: DSGVTQTPKHLITATGQRVTLRCSPRSGDLSVYWYQQSLDQGLQFLIQYYNGEERAKGNILERFSAQQFPDLHSELNLSSLELGDSALYFCASSRPRGEAYNEQFFGPGTRLTVL.

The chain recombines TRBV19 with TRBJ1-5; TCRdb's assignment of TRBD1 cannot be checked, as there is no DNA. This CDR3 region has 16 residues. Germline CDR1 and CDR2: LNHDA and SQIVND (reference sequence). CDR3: CASSLRQERAHQPQHF.

The CDR3 here is CASSLVVSPNEQFF. The chain carries TRBV7-9 and TRBJ2-1. CDR1 and CDR2 (germline): SEHNR, FQNEAQ (reference sequence). This CDR3 comprises 14 residues.

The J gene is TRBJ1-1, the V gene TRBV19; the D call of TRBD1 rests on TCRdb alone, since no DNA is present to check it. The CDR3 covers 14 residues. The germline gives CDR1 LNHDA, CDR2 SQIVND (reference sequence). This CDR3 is CASSPQGLGTEAFF.

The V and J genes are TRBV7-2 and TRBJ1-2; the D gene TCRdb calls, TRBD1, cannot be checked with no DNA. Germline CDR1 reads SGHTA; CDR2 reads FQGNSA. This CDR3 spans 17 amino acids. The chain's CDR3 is CASSLGETGASNYGYTF.

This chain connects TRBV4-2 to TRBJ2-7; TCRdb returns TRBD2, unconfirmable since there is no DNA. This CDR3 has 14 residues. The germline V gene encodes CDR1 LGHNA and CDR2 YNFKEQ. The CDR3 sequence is CASSLSGGADEQYF.